This T cell receptor (beta chain) was identified during a study of T-cell memory formation after mild COVID-19. The CDR3 is made up of 13 amino acids. V lost 2 bases and J lost 3, with 7 bases in between. There are many counts of this clonotype. TCRdb independently ran MiXCR on the 5' RACE reads; one entry per CDR3 protein. The sample has about 170,000 distinct CDR3 sequences, 10% to 15% seen once. The clonotype originates from a man aged 18 to 29 who had mild COVID-19 (a few samples of this study predate the infection). Cell type and time point are not known. Specimen: PBMCs or a T cell subset sorted from them (not recorded which). The genes are TRBV12-3 or TRBV12-4 and TRBJ1-1; D is uncertain. CDR3 protein: CASSLRWDTEAFF. Here the CDR3 DNA reads TGTGCCAGCAGTTTAAGGTGGGACACTGAAGCTTTCTTT.